This passage covers 20 T cell receptor beta chains from one sample sequenced in a study of PD-1 blockade in mismatch repair-deficient tumors. This table comes from immunoSEQ multiplex PCR, and its TCRdb copy is limited to in-frame clones, with some not included. The data contain 40,000 to 60,000 clones, over 70% of them singletons. The sequences come from peripheral blood, collected approximately 18 weeks after starting pembrolizumab. All receptors derive from an adult with mismatch repair-deficient cancer.

CDR3 DNA sequence: TGTGCCAGCAGTTCTACGAGTTTCTATGGCTACACCTTC. Its translation: CASSSTSFYGYTF. The genes are TRBV6-6 and TRBJ1-2; D unresolved. V was trimmed by 4 bases and J by 4 bases, leaving 10 bases between them. The CDR3 is 13 residues long. Germline V gene lookup returns CDR1 MNHNY and CDR2 SVGAGI (reference sequence).

This clone was counted between two and nine times. The genes are TRBV11-2 and TRBJ2-7; no clear D. The CDR3 has 17 residues. Trimming shortened V by 0 bases and J by 2 bases, and 17 bases separated the two germline ends. Germline CDR1 SGHAT, CDR2 FQNNGV. The CDR3 loop is CASSLDLASDVPYEQYF. The CDR3 DNA reads as TGTGCCAGCAGCTTAGACCTCGCCTCGGACGTCCCCTACGAGCAGTACTTC.

J is TRBJ1-5 and V is TRBV19; the D is unclear. The CDR3 length is 14 residues. V gave up 7 bases and J gave up 0 bases, with 10 bases separating them. Germline CDR1 and CDR2: LNHDA and SQIVND (reference sequence). The CDR3 protein is CASILRNSNQPQHF. CDR3 nucleotides: TGTGCCAGTATTTTACGCAATAGCAATCAGCCCCAGCATTTT.

This chain uses TRBV5-1 with TRBJ2-5; 10 bases map to TRBD1. In germline, CDR1 is SGHRS, CDR2 YFSETQ. This CDR3 has 20 amino acids. V lost 2 bases, J lost 2 bases, and 18 bases stayed unmatched. CDR3 in DNA: TGCGCCAGCAGCTTACAAACCGGGACAGGGGACGGAGTGGGGCAAGAGACCCAGTACTTC. Translation gives CASSLQTGTGDGVGQETQYF.

The chain couples TRBV2 to TRBJ1-4, with 7 bases identical to TRBD1. In germline, CDR1 is SNHLY, CDR2 FYNNEI. The CDR3 sequence is 13 residues long. Germline trimming cut 6 bases from V and 3 bases from J; bases unmatched to any gene: 1. CDR3 in amino acids: CASRGTANEKLFF. For the CDR3, the DNA is TGTGCCAGCAGAGGGACAGCTAATGAAAAACTGTTTTTT.

The V call is TRBV19, the J call TRBJ2-5; a possible D gene is TRBD2 (6 bases). The length of the CDR3 is 14 residues. The germline gives CDR1 LNHDA, CDR2 SQIVND (reference sequence). Between the trimmed V and J ends, which lost 7 bases and 2 bases, there was a span of 14 bases. CDR3 amino acids: CASTETGSQETQYF. CDR3 in DNA: TGTGCCAGTACCGAGACCGGGAGTCAAGAGACCCAGTACTTC.

The chain recombines TRBV5-8 with TRBJ2-1; a weak D match, TRBD2 (5 bases). Trimming stripped 1 base from V and 10 bases from J, with 12 bases between. This CDR3 comprises 13 residues. CDR1 and CDR2 from the germline V gene are SGHTS and YDEGEE. CDR3 amino acids: CASSLTSGREQFF. CDR3 DNA sequence: TGTGCCAGCAGCTTGACTAGTGGTCGGGAGCAGTTCTTC.

This chain uses TRBV30 with TRBJ2-3; TRBD2 aligns across 13 bases. CDR1 is GTSNPN and CDR2 is SVGIG in the germline V gene (reference sequence). The V and J ends lost 2 bases and 4 bases, in that order; junction bases with no gene match: 3. CDR3 length equals 15 residues. The CDR3 loop is CAWSRGLAGSDTQYF. CDR3 nucleotide sequence: TGTGCCTGGAGTCGGGGACTAGCGGGATCAGATACGCAGTATTTT.

This clone was recorded a few times. The chain employs TRBV5-1 and TRBJ1-5; maybe TRBD1 (5 bases). The V end was cut by 0 bases, the J end by 5 bases, with 9 bases between. The germline V gene has CDR1 SGHRS and CDR2 YFSETQ. The CDR3 sequence is 14 residues long. CDR3 DNA sequence: TGCGCCAGCAGCTTGGGGGACCGCGATCAGCCCCAGCATTTT. Amino acids: CASSLGDRDQPQHF.

The chain links TRBV5-8 to TRBJ1-5; D not resolved. Per germline, CDR1 SGHTS and CDR2 YDEGEE. The CDR3 loop spans 16 amino acids. V lost 5 bases, J lost 1 base, and 16 bases lay in between. Written as DNA, the CDR3 is TGTGCCAGCAGAACAAAGACCTGGTGGAGCAATCAGCCCCAGCATTTT. Encoded protein: CASRTKTWWSNQPQHF. Full variable domain (missing parts from reference TRBV5-8 and TRBJ1-5): EAGVTQSPTHLIKTRGQQATLRCSPISGHTSVYWYQQALGLGLQFLLWYDEGEERNRGNFPPRFSGRQFPNYSSELNVNALELEDSALYLCASRTKTWWSNQPQHFGDGTRLSIL.

The genes are TRBV7-2 and TRBJ1-2, with D possibly matching TRBD1 (6 bases). The CDR3 is 13 residues long. The ends were cut back, 3 bases at V and 6 bases at J, with 11 bases in the middle. Germline CDR1 and CDR2: SGHTA and FQGNSA. The CDR3 sequence: CASSFSAGDGYTF. The CDR3 region has the DNA TGTGCCAGCAGCTTTTCGGCAGGGGATGGCTACACCTTC.

CDR3 in DNA: TGCACCAGCAGCCAAGAGTCGGGAGGGCCCTACGAGCAGTACTTC. This translates into CTSSQESGGPYEQYF. This chain joins TRBV1 and TRBJ2-7; the DNA was not used to check the table's D call, TRBD2. TRBV1 is recorded as a pseudogene. The CDR3 has 15 residues.

This chain joins TRBV6-1 and TRBJ2-5; D is unclear. The V end lost 4 bases, the J end lost 1 base, and 10 bases lay between the germline ends. Germline V gives CDR1 MNHNS, CDR2 SASEGT. CDR3 length: 14 residues. CDR3 bases: TGTGCCAGCAGTGGTGTGGGCCTCCAAGAGACCCAGTACTTC. As protein: CASSGVGLQETQYF.

The chain has TRBV27 and TRBJ2-1; weak D call: TRBD2 (6 bases). The ends were cut back, 2 bases at V and 4 bases at J, with 21 bases in the middle. The CDR3 length is 18 residues. Germline loops: CDR1 MNHEY, CDR2 SMNVEV (reference sequence). The CDR3 DNA reads as TGTGCCAGCAGTTTAGCCGTGGGAGGCCTTCCCTTATACAATGAGCAGTTCTTC. Translated: CASSLAVGGLPLYNEQFF.

The chain is built from TRBV27 and TRBJ2-7; 14 bases agree with TRBD2. The CDR3 loop spans 15 amino acids. CDR1 MNHEY and CDR2 SMNVEV come from the germline V gene (reference sequence). After removal of 5 bases from V and 3 bases from J, the junction contained 3 bases not matched to a gene. The CDR3 DNA sequence: TGTGCCAGCAGTCACGGACTAGCGGGAGGCTACGAGCAGTACTTC. It specifies CASSHGLAGGYEQYF.

This chain joins TRBV19 and TRBJ1-5; D possibly corresponds to TRBD1 (5 bases). The CDR3 has 16 residues. V was pared by 3 bases and J by 4 bases, with 16 bases between. Germline V lookup: CDR1 LNHDA, CDR2 SQIVND (reference sequence). The CDR3 sequence is CASSIPGAGVNQPQHF. For the CDR3, the DNA is TGTGCCAGTAGTATCCCCGGGGCTGGGGTGAATCAGCCCCAGCATTTT.

This chain joins TRBV7-3 and TRBJ2-3; D perhaps matches TRBD2 (6 bases). Trimming took 5 bases from V and 6 from J, leaving 33 bases between them. This CDR3 region has 20 residues. Germline V CDR1 and CDR2: SGHTA, FQGTGA. The CDR3 DNA sequence: TGTGCCAGCAGCCCCACCCCGATTGGGACTCCCATCGGTTGGGTGGATACGCAGTATTTT. It codes for CASSPTPIGTPIGWVDTQYF.

The chain combines TRBV2 with TRBJ2-7; 8 bases line up with TRBD2. There are 15 residues in the CDR3. Trimming at V came to 4 bases and at J to 4 bases, leaving 9 bases not matched to a gene. Germline V gene sequence: CDR1 SNHLY, CDR2 FYNNEI. The CDR3 coding sequence is TGTGCCAGCAGTGGATTGCGGGGGGTTATTTACGAGCAGTACTTC. Amino acid sequence: CASSGLRGVIYEQYF.

The gene calls are TRBV5-5 and TRBJ2-2; D gene uncertain. Germline values: CDR1 SGHKS, CDR2 YYEKEE (reference sequence). Trimming took off 5 bases at V and 1 base at J, with 6 bases between the two ends. The length of the CDR3 is 13 residues. The CDR3: CASSSQNTGELFF. As DNA, the CDR3 is TGTGCCAGCAGTTCCCAGAACACCGGGGAGCTGTTTTTT.

The chain is built from TRBV29-1 and TRBJ1-5; TRBD1 matches 10 bases. The CDR3 contains 15 residues. V was pared by 6 bases and J by 4 bases, with 9 bases of the junction left unmatched. Germline V CDR1 and CDR2: SQVTM, ANQGSEA. CDR3 loop: CSVRDRGLGNQPQHF. The CDR3 DNA reads as TGCAGCGTGCGGGACAGGGGCCTCGGGAATCAGCCCCAGCATTTT.